This T cell receptor (beta chain) emerged from a study of T cell responses to AZD1222 COVID-19 vaccine. Using immunoSEQ multiplex PCR, the repertoire was profiled, and TCRdb retains in-frame clones only, with some absent. The table has about 130,000 clones, roughly 85% seen once. Trimming removed 2 bases from V and 3 bases from J, with 7 bases in between. CDR1 is MGHRA, CDR2 YSYEKL, per germline. The CDR3 covers 13 residues. The sequencing used peripheral blood, collected on day 0 of AZD1222 vaccination. This chain joins TRBV4-1 and TRBJ1-1; no reliable D call. The TCR originated in an adult in good health. DNA for the CDR3: TGCGCCAGCAGCCAAAGCCGGGACACTGAAGCTTTCTTT. Translating it yields CASSQSRDTEAFF.